This T cell receptor (beta chain) was sequenced for a study of control samples from healthy donors and cancer patients. Produced via immunoSEQ multiplex PCR; TCRdb's table is partial and in-frame only. The top ten clones hold 4.5% to 6% of a sample with about 60,000 clones, roughly 85% of them seen once. This TCR derives from a man in his forties in good health. Input material: blood.

CDR3 protein: CASSPGLAGSETQYF. The CDR3 DNA sequence: TGTGCCAGCAGCCCGGGACTAGCGGGATCGGAGACCCAGTACTTC. The chain is built from TRBV7-6 and TRBJ2-5, with 13 positions matching TRBD2. Unmatched junction bases numbered 5, after V lost 5 bases and J lost 5 bases. This CDR3 has 15 amino acids. From germline, CDR1 is SGHVS and CDR2 FNYEAQ.